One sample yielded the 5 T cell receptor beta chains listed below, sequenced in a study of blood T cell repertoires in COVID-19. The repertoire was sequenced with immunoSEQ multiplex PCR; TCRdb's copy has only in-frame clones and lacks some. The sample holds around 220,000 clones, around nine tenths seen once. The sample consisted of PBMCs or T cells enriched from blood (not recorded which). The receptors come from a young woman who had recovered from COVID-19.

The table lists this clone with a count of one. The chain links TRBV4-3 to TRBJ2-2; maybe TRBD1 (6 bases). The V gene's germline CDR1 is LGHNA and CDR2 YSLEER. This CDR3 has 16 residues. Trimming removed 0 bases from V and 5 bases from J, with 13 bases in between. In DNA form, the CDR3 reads TGCGCCAGCAGCCAAGATCTAACAGGGATAACCGGGGAGCTGTTTTTT. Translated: CASSQDLTGITGELFF.

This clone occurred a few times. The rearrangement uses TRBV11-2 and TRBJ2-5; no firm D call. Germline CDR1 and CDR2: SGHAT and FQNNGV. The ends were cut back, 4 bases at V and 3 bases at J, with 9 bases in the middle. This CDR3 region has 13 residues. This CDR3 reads CASSSNLEETQYF. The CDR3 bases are TGTGCCAGCAGCTCCAACCTAGAAGAGACCCAGTACTTC. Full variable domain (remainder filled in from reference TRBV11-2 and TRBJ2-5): EAGVAQSPRYKIIEKRQSVAFWCNPISGHATLYWYQQILGQGPKLLIQFQNNGVVDDSQLPKDRFSAERLKGVDSTLKIQPAKLEDSAVYLCASSSNLEETQYFGPGTRLLVL.

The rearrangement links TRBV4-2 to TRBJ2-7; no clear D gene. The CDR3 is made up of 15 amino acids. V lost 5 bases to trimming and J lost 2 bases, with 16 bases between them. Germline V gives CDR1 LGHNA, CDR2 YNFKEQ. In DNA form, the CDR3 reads TGTGCCAGCAGCACCCTAACAGAGTCCCCCTACGAGCAGTACTTC. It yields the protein CASSTLTESPYEQYF.

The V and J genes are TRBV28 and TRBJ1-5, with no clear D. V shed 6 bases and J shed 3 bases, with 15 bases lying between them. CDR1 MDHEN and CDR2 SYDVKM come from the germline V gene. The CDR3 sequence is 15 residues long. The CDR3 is CASSPQQLINQPQHF. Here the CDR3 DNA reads TGTGCCAGCAGCCCACAACAGTTGATCAATCAGCCCCAGCATTTT. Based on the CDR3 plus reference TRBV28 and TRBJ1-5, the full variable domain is DVKVTQSSRYLVKRTGEKVFLECVQDMDHENMFWYRQDPGLGLRLIYFSYDVKMKEKGDIPEGYSVSREKKERFSLILESASTNQTSMYLCASSPQQLINQPQHFGDGTRLSIL.

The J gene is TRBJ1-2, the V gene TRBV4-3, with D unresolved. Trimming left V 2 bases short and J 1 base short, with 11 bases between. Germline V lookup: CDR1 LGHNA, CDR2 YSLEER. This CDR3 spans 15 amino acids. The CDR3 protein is CASSQFFGINYGYTF. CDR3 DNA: TGCGCCAGCAGCCAATTTTTCGGGATTAACTATGGCTACACCTTC.